A single sample gave rise to the 26 T cell receptor beta chains below, sequenced in a study of blood T cell repertoires in COVID-19. Sequencing used immunoSEQ multiplex PCR; TCRdb keeps in-frame clones, though not all of them. The sample consists of 100,000 to 150,000 clones, around 89% of them appearing once. Sequenced material: peripheral blood. These receptors originate from a man between 65 and 80 years old with active COVID-19.

The chain couples TRBV9 to TRBJ1-2; 8 bases agree with TRBD1. Germline-derived CDR1 and CDR2 are SGDLS and YYNGEE. Trimming took 0 bases from V and 7 from J; bases not matched to a gene: 11. The CDR3 contains 16 residues. The CDR3 is CASSVGSQGARSGYTF. The CDR3 nucleotides read TGTGCCAGCAGCGTAGGATCCCAGGGGGCCCGGAGTGGCTACACCTTC.

This rearrangement joins TRBV6-6 to TRBJ2-3; a possible D gene is TRBD1 (7 bases). Trimming took 5 bases from V and 1 from J, leaving 25 bases between them. This CDR3 has 19 amino acids. Germline V gives CDR1 MNHNY, CDR2 SVGAGI (reference sequence). CDR3 in DNA: TGTGCCAGCAGTCCCGTTTGGGGGAGGACAGGAGGTGGCACAGATACGCAGTATTTT. Protein sequence: CASSPVWGRTGGGTDTQYF.

CDR3 DNA: TGTGCCAGCAGCTTCTCCCCTCGGTACGAGCAGTACTTC. Its protein product is CASSFSPRYEQYF. The V call is TRBV11-2, the J call TRBJ2-7; no firm D call. The length of the CDR3 is 13 residues. The ends were cut back, 3 bases at V and 4 bases at J, with 10 bases in the middle. Germline V gene sequence: CDR1 SGHAT, CDR2 FQNNGV.

For the CDR3, the DNA is TGCGCCAGCAGCCAAGATCGGGAGGGCTCCTACAATGAGCAGTTCTTC. This codes for CASSQDREGSYNEQFF. This sequence joins TRBV4-3 and TRBJ2-1, with 8 bases that match TRBD2. From germline, CDR1 is LGHNA and CDR2 YSLEER. V dropped 0 bases and J dropped 0; count of bases not matched to a gene: 1. The CDR3 length is 16 residues.

The chain is built from TRBV12-3 or TRBV12-4 and TRBJ2-1; tentatively, D is TRBD2 (5 bases). V was clipped by 3 bases and J by 7 bases, with 10 bases between them. This CDR3 region has 13 residues. The DNA of the CDR3 is TGTGCCAGCAGTTTTTTTACGGGAAATGAGCAGTTCTTC. This sequence encodes CASSFFTGNEQFF.

The chain uses TRBV27 and TRBJ2-1; the D is unclear. V was cut by 2 bases and J by 0 bases, with 5 bases left in between. Germline CDR1 and CDR2: MNHEY and SMNVEV (reference sequence). This CDR3 comprises 14 residues. The CDR3 reads CASSLVISYNEQFF. The CDR3 coding sequence is TGTGCCAGCAGTTTAGTCATCTCCTACAATGAGCAGTTCTTC.

This clone was seen a single time. This CDR3 reads CASSFQGSYNEQFF. DNA for the CDR3: TGTGCCAGCAGTTTTCAGGGTTCCTACAATGAGCAGTTCTTC. The chain recombines TRBV28 with TRBJ2-1; perhaps TRBD1 as D (5 bases). V was pared by 3 bases and J by 1 base, with 7 bases between. This CDR3 spans 14 amino acids. The germline CDR1 and CDR2 sequences are MDHEN and SYDVKM.

The genes are TRBV6-6 and TRBJ2-3; 9 bases line up with TRBD2. J gave up 7 bases and V 6 bases, and 14 bases lay outside the gene matches. Germline-derived CDR1 and CDR2 are MNHNY and SVGAGI (reference sequence). CDR3 length equals 16 residues. The chain's CDR3 is CASSPPTSGRENTQYF. The CDR3 DNA is TGTGCCAGCAGCCCCCCGACTAGCGGCAGAGAAAATACGCAGTATTTT.

The J gene is TRBJ1-2, the V gene TRBV7-8, with a possible D match to TRBD1 (5 bases). From germline, CDR1 is SGHVS and CDR2 FQNEAQ. The V end was cut by 7 bases, the J end by 6 bases, with 12 bases between. The CDR3 sequence is 12 residues long. DNA for the CDR3: TGTGCCAGCAAGGGGTTTTCGGATGGCTACACCTTC. Its protein product is CASKGFSDGYTF.

This clone was seen once. The gene calls are TRBV6-6 and TRBJ1-5; D remains ambiguous. Germline lookup yields CDR1 MNHNY and CDR2 SVGAGI (reference sequence). The ends were cut back, 5 bases at V and 4 bases at J, with 6 bases in the middle. This CDR3 region has 12 residues. The CDR3 sequence: CASSRTNQPQHF. Written as DNA, the CDR3 is TGTGCCAGCAGTAGAACTAATCAGCCCCAGCATTTT.

The V call is TRBV28, the J call TRBJ2-1; 9 bases are shared with TRBD2. This CDR3 is 13 amino acids long. Germline V gene data show CDR1 as MDHEN and CDR2 as SYDVKM. The ends lost 5 bases at V and 8 bases at J; junction bases unmatched: 4. The CDR3 spells CASSGTSWDEQFF. The CDR3 DNA reads as TGTGCCAGCAGTGGGACTAGCTGGGATGAGCAGTTCTTC.

The rearrangement uses TRBV28 and TRBJ1-1, with 7 positions matching TRBD1. V shed 6 bases, J shed 9 bases, and the junction held 7 bases outside the gene matches. Germline lookup yields CDR1 MDHEN and CDR2 SYDVKM. The length of the CDR3 is 12 residues. The CDR3 region has the DNA TGTGCCAGCAGGTCCGGACAGGCTCAAGCTTTCTTT. Its protein is CASRSGQAQAFF. Complete variable domain (other parts from reference TRBV28 and TRBJ1-1): DVKVTQSSRYLVKRTGEKVFLECVQDMDHENMFWYRQDPGLGLRLIYFSYDVKMKEKGDIPEGYSVSREKKERFSLILESASTNQTSMYLCASRSGQAQAFFGQGTRLTVV.

This chain joins TRBV5-6 and TRBJ2-7; D possibly corresponds to TRBD1 (5 bases). Per the germline V gene, CDR1 is SGHDT and CDR2 is YYEEEE. Trimming left V 1 base short and J 5 bases short, with 10 bases between. CDR3 length: 13 amino acids. The CDR3 bases are TGTGCCAGCAGCTTGCAGGGATCGGACGAGCAGTACTTC. Translated: CASSLQGSDEQYF.

The rearrangement uses TRBV28 and TRBJ2-5, with D possibly TRBD2 on 6 matching bases. Germline values: CDR1 MDHEN, CDR2 SYDVKM. CDR3 length equals 14 residues. Trimming cost V 4 bases and J 4 bases, with 13 bases left between them. The DNA for the CDR3 is TGTGCCAGCAGTTCCCGACTAGTCCCAGAGACCCAGTACTTC. It yields the protein CASSSRLVPETQYF.

The chain joins TRBV9 to TRBJ2-7, with 10 bases aligning to TRBD2. CDR3 length equals 17 residues. J gave up 2 bases and V 4 bases, and 12 bases lay outside the gene matches. The germline gives CDR1 SGDLS, CDR2 YYNGEE. CDR3 coding DNA: TGTGCCAGCAGCAACGCGGATATAGCGGGAGGTCCCTACGAGCAGTACTTC. Its protein is CASSNADIAGGPYEQYF.

This rearrangement joins TRBV27 to TRBJ2-7, with D hard to call. Germline loops: CDR1 MNHEY, CDR2 SMNVEV (reference sequence). This CDR3 comprises 15 residues. Deletions cut 4 bases from V and 3 bases from J, with 16 bases between. DNA of the CDR3: TGTGCCAGCAGTTCGACGACGAGGCCTGGCTACGAGCAGTACTTC. Residues: CASSSTTRPGYEQYF.

The chain links TRBV19 to TRBJ2-3, with a tentative D call TRBD1 (6 bases). The CDR3 sequence is 13 residues long. CDR1 and CDR2 (germline): LNHDA, SQIVND (reference sequence). V was shortened by 3 bases and J by 8 bases, with 12 bases between the two germline ends. The CDR3 nucleotides read TGTGCCAGTAGTATTTGGGACAAGGGTACGCAGTATTTT. Translated: CASSIWDKGTQYF.

CDR3 in DNA: TGTGCCAGCAGCTCCACCACCCGACTAGCGGGAGTGAGCGGGGAGCTGTTTTTT. It translates to CASSSTTRLAGVSGELFF. The V call is TRBV7-6, the J call TRBJ2-2; TRBD2 matches at 12 bases. The J segment lost 7 bases and the V segment lost 4 bases, leaving 13 bases of the junction unmatched. The CDR3 consists of 18 residues. CDR1 is SGHVS and CDR2 is FNYEAQ in the germline V gene.

In this sample, this clone turned up a few times. This chain joins TRBV6-6 and TRBJ2-2, with a possible D match to TRBD2 (5 bases). CDR3 size: 14 residues. Between the trimmed V and J ends, which lost 6 bases and 1 base, there was a span of 9 bases. Germline assignment: CDR1 MNHNY and CDR2 SVGAGI (reference sequence). In DNA, the CDR3 is TGTGCCAGCAGACTTGAGGGGAACACCGGGGAGCTGTTTTTT. Residues: CASRLEGNTGELFF.

The CDR3 loop is CASSPAGLRETQYF. CDR3 nucleotide sequence: TGTGCCAGCAGCCCCGCAGGGCTCCGAGAGACCCAGTACTTC. The V and J genes are TRBV6-2 or TRBV6-3 and TRBJ2-5; D perhaps matches TRBD1 (5 bases). The CDR3 runs 14 residues. V shed 6 bases and J shed 4 bases, with 15 bases lying between them. Germline V lookup: CDR1 MNHEY, CDR2 SVGEGT.

The chain has TRBV5-1 and TRBJ2-7; 9 bases are a match to TRBD2. Germline trimming cut 5 bases from V and 5 bases from J; bases unmatched to any gene: 5. Germline lookup yields CDR1 SGHRS and CDR2 YFSETQ. The CDR3 covers 13 residues. CDR3 in amino acids: CASSSGSQDEQYF. The CDR3 region has the DNA TGCGCCAGCAGTAGCGGGAGTCAGGACGAGCAGTACTTC.

V and J are TRBV27 and TRBJ1-2, with D possibly matching TRBD1 (6 bases). The length of the CDR3 is 14 residues. Germline assignment: CDR1 MNHEY and CDR2 SMNVEV (reference sequence). The V end was cut by 5 bases, the J end by 8 bases, with 18 bases between. DNA of the CDR3: TGTGCCAGCAGTGCCGCCGGGACACCTGGGGGCTACACCTTC. This translates into CASSAAGTPGGYTF.

The V call is TRBV9, the J call TRBJ2-3; the D gene is possibly TRBD1 (5 bases). Germline CDR1 is SGDLS and CDR2 is YYNGEE. The CDR3 spans 14 residues. The V end lost 0 bases, the J end lost 0 bases, and 5 bases lay between the germline ends. The chain's CDR3 is CASSVAGSTDTQYF. The CDR3 DNA sequence: TGTGCCAGCAGCGTAGCAGGGAGCACAGATACGCAGTATTTT. Combining the CDR3 with reference TRBV9 and TRBJ2-3 gives the whole variable domain DSGVTQTPKHLITATGQRVTLRCSPRSGDLSVYWYQQSLDQGLQFLIQYYNGEERAKGNILERFSAQQFPDLHSELNLSSLELGDSALYFCASSVAGSTDTQYFGPGTRLTVL.

This sequence joins TRBV3-1 (or the pseudogene TRBV3-2) and TRBJ2-1, with TRBD2 matching over 11 bases. The CDR3 covers 19 residues. V lost 0 bases and J lost 4; bases outside the gene matches: 11. CDR1 is LGHDT and CDR2 is YNNKEL in the germline V gene (reference sequence). The CDR3 coding sequence is TGTGCCAGCAGCCAAGAAGGGCCCTTTACTAGCGGGAGTTACAATGAGCAGTTCTTC. Protein sequence: CASSQEGPFTSGSYNEQFF.

The chain uses TRBV13 and TRBJ2-7; 10 bases are a match to TRBD1. V lost 5 bases, J lost 2 bases, and 3 bases stayed unmatched. This CDR3 is 14 amino acids long. Germline-derived CDR1 and CDR2 are PRHDT and FYEKMQ (reference sequence). The CDR3 DNA sequence: TGTGCCAGCAGCCTGGGACAGGGGACCTACGAGCAGTACTTC. This sequence encodes CASSLGQGTYEQYF.

The gene calls are TRBV27 and TRBJ2-3, with 7 bases that match TRBD1. The CDR3 is 15 residues long. Germline assignment: CDR1 MNHEY and CDR2 SMNVEV (reference sequence). J lost 2 bases, V lost 5 bases, and 7 bases had no gene match. The CDR3 DNA follows: TGTGCCAGCAGTCCATACAGGGGCCCCACAGATACGCAGTATTTT. Amino acid sequence: CASSPYRGPTDTQYF.